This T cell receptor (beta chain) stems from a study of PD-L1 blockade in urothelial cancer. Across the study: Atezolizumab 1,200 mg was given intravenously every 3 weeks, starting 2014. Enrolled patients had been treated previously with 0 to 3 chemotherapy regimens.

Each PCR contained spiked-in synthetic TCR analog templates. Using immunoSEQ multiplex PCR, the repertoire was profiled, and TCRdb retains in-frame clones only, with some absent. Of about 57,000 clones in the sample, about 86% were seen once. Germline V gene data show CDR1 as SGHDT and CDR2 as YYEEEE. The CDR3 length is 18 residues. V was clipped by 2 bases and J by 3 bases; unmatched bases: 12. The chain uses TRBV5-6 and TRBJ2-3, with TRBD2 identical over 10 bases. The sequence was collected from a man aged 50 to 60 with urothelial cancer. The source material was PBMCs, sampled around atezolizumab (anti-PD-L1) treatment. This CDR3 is CASSLFRAGGPGTDTQYF. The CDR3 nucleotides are TGTGCCAGCAGCTTATTTCGAGCGGGAGGGCCGGGGACAGATACGCAGTATTTT.